This T cell receptor (beta chain) was captured by sequencing in a study of PD-L1 blockade in urothelial cancer. Looking at the study overall: Median T cell yield per blood sample was 120,000 to 150,000 cells.

Germline lookup yields CDR1 SGHRS and CDR2 YFSETQ. This CDR3 contains 15 residues. Trimming stripped 0 bases from V and 5 bases from J, with 11 bases between. Synthetically made TCR analog templates were put into each PCR as spikes. TCRdb keeps only in-frame clones here, not all; method: immunoSEQ multiplex PCR. The sample holds 35,000 to 45,000 clones, under 90% seen once. Described time point: peripheral blood 6 weeks after treatment start. This material consisted of PBMCs, taken around atezolizumab (anti-PD-L1) treatment. The rearrangement uses TRBV5-1 and TRBJ2-2, with D unresolved. The clonotype originates from a man between 60 and 70 years old with urothelial cancer. For the CDR3, the DNA is TGCGCCAGCAGCTTGGGGCGGCCGAGTACCGGGGAGCTGTTTTTT. It yields the protein CASSLGRPSTGELFF.